This T cell receptor beta chain was sequenced for a study of CXCR3-negative and CXCR3-positive naive CD8 T cells. Study conclusions and caveats: Memory cells diverged, while naive CXCR3-positive and CXCR3-negative cells had similar TRBV-TRBJ usage. The authors found comparable surface CD5 between naive subsets and inferred TCR strength from TRB CDR3 properties. Each naive subset displayed comparably high diversity, whereas memory CD8+ cells displayed much lower diversity.

5' RACE that incorporated UMI labels was used to prepare the TRB cDNA libraries. TCRdb re-called the 5' RACE reads; every CDR3 protein appears as one record, without DNA. Its table lists tens of thousands of distinct CDR3 sequences. A word on this clonotype: Its antigen remains unidentified.

CDR3 length: 14 amino acids. Germline V gene sequence: CDR1 SQVTM, CDR2 ANQGSEA. The clonotype originates from a human donor in good health. Some clones in this sample may be carry-over from other donors' samples. Material for sequencing was memory CD8+ T cells from blood. V is TRBV29-1 and J is TRBJ1-2; TCRdb reports TRBD1, a call that lacks DNA to check it against. The CDR3 loop is CSVESGEANYGYTF.